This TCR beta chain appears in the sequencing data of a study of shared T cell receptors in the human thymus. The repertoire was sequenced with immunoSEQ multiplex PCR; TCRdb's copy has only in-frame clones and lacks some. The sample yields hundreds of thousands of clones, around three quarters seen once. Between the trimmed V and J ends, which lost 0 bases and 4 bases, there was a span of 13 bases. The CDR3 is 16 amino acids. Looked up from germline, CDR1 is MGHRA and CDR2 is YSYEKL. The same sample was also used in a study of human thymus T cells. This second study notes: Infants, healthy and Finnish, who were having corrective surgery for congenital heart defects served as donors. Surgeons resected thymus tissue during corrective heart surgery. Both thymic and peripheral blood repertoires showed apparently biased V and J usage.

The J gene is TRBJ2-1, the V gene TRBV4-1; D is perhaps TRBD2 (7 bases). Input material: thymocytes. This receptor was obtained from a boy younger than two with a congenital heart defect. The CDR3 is CASSQEWTRGYNEQFF. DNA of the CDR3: TGCGCCAGCAGCCAAGAGTGGACTAGGGGGTACAATGAGCAGTTCTTC.